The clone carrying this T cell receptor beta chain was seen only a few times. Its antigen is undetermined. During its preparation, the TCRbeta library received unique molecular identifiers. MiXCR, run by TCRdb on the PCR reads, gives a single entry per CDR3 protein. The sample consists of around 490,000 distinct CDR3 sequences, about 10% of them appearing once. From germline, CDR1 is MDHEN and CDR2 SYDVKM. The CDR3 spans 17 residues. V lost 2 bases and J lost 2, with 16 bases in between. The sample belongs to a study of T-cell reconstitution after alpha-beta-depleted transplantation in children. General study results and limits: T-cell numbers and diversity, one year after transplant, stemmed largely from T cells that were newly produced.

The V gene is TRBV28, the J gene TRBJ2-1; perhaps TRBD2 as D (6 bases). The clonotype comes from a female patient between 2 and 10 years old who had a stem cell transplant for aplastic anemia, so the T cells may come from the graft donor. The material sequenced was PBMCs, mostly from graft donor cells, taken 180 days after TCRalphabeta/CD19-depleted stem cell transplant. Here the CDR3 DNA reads TGTGCCAGCAGTTTAGGGCTCCTAGCGCTCACCTACAATGAGCAGTTCTTC. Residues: CASSLGLLALTYNEQFF.